A selection of T cell receptor beta chains follows, all from one sample in a study of cytomegalovirus exposure and HLA in healthy donors. The assay was immunoSEQ multiplex PCR, and TCRdb's table has in-frame clones only and misses some. The sample's table shows about 140,000 clones. Sequenced sample: PBMCs. The receptors originated from a male donor in good health and CMV-seronegative. CDR3s include the opening cysteine and the closing phenylalanine or tryptophan. The D gene is left open where the match is weak.

J gene | D gene | V gene | CDR3 DNA | CDR3 protein
TRBJ2-1 | TRBD2 | TRBV5-1 | TGCGCCAGCAGCTTGGGGGGGGGACTAGCGGGATCGATCTCCTACAATGAGCAGTTCTTC | CASSLGGGLAGSISYNEQFF
TRBJ2-1 | TRBD2 | TRBV27 | TGTGCCAGCAATCCGGGGGGACTCGGGAATGAGCAGTTCTTC | CASNPGGLGNEQFF
TRBJ2-6 | TRBD1 | TRBV19 | TGTGCCAGTAATCGACAGGGGATAAGTCCGAGGGGAAGGGCTATAGCGGCCAACGTCCTGACTTTC | CASNRQGISPRGRAIAANVLTF
TRBJ2-1 | TRBD1 | TRBV29-1 | TGCAGCTCCTCCGGGACAGTGATCAATGAGCAGTTCTTC | CSSSGTVINEQFF
TRBJ1-5 | . | TRBV15 | TGTGCCACCAGCAGAGATCATCAGGGGACCCAGCCCCAGCATTTT | CATSRDHQGTQPQHF
TRBJ2-7 | TRBD1 | TRBV6-6 | TGTGCCAGCAGTCTGTCTGGACAGGGTTACGAGCAGTACTTC | CASSLSGQGYEQYF
TRBJ2-7 | TRBD2 | TRBV30 | TGTGCCTGGAGTGTACTAGCGGGGAACGAGCAGTACTTC | CAWSVLAGNEQYF
TRBJ2-7 | TRBD1 | TRBV7-9 | TGTGCCAGCAGCTCGCCGATAGACAGGGAAACCGCCTACGAGCAGTACTTC | CASSSPIDRETAYEQYF
TRBJ2-1 | . | TRBV7-6 | TGTGCCAGCAGCTTCTTTGGGGGGACGGATGAGCAGTTCTTC | CASSFFGGTDEQFF
TRBJ1-5 | . | TRBV6-1 | TGTGCCAGCAGACCCAGCGGGGGAAATCAGCCCCAGCATTTT | CASRPSGGNQPQHF
TRBJ2-1 | . | TRBV19 | TGTGCCAGTAGTACCTACCCTGATGAGCAGTTCTTC | CASSTYPDEQFF
TRBJ2-1 | . | TRBV29-1 | TGCAGCGTTGTACTTCCTCCGAATGAGCAGTTCTTC | CSVVLPPNEQFF
TRBJ2-7 | TRBD1 | TRBV19 | TGTGCCAGTAGTGCCGGGACAGTCTCCTACGAGCAGTACTTC | CASSAGTVSYEQYF
TRBJ2-2 | . | TRBV11-1 | TGTGCCAGCAGCCCTACCCAGGGGTCCGGGGAGCTGTTTTTT | CASSPTQGSGELFF
TRBJ2-2 | . | TRBV11-2 | TGTGCCAGCAGCTTAGATTGGAGTCCTTACACCGGGGAGCTGTTTTTT | CASSLDWSPYTGELFF
TRBJ2-1 | TRBD2 | TRBV9 | TGTGCCAGCAGTGAGCGGGAGGGAAGCGGTGAGCAGTTCTTC | CASSEREGSGEQFF
TRBJ1-2 | . | TRBV5-8 | TGTGCCAGCAGCCCCTCGGGGGGCGACTATGGCTACACCTTC | CASSPSGGDYGYTF
TRBJ1-4 | . | TRBV2 | TGTGCCAGCATTCGGGATAGTAATGAAAAACTGTTTTTT | CASIRDSNEKLFF
TRBJ2-3 | TRBD2 | TRBV28 | TGTGCCAGCAGTCTCCTAGCGGGAGGGCCAGGTCGCACAGATACGCAGTATTTT | CASSLLAGGPGRTDTQYF
TRBJ1-2 | . | TRBV11-2 | TGTGCCAGCAGCACCCAGACTGTTTATGGCTACACCTTC | CASSTQTVYGYTF
TRBJ2-5 | TRBD1 | TRBV6-1 | TGTGCCAGCAGTGGCAGGGGGCGACAAGAGACCCAGTACTTC | CASSGRGRQETQYF
TRBJ2-3 | TRBD2 | TRBV4-3 | TGCGCCAGCAGCCAGGGTAGCGGGGGGCCGAGTGCAGATACGCAGTATTTT | CASSQGSGGPSADTQYF
TRBJ1-2 | TRBD1 | TRBV29-1 | TGCAGCGTTGACCCCGCCGGGACAGGTCTGGCTGGCTACACCTTC | CSVDPAGTGLAGYTF
TRBJ2-3 | TRBD2 | TRBV10-1 | TGCGCCAGCAGCAAAGATAGCGGGAGTGGCACAGATACGCAGTATTTT | CASSKDSGSGTDTQYF
TRBJ1-5 | . | TRBV5-6 | TGTGCCAGCAGAACTAGCGGGGGGAATCAGCCCCAGCATTTT | CASRTSGGNQPQHF
TRBJ2-1 | . | TRBV14 | TGTGCCAGCAGCCACCCCCTCGGGGCCTACAATGAGCAGTTCTTC | CASSHPLGAYNEQFF
TRBJ2-7 | . | TRBV13 | TGTGCCAGCAGCTTAGGGGGAGGCCTTCAGTCCTACGAGCAGTACTTC | CASSLGGGLQSYEQYF
TRBJ2-7 | TRBD1 | TRBV28 | TGTGCCAGCAGACCCCCGGGACAGGGGATCTACGAGCAGTACTTC | CASRPPGQGIYEQYF
TRBJ2-7 | . | TRBV6-1 | TGTGCCACAAGGGCGGGGAAAGGCTCCGAGCAGTACTTC | CATRAGKGSEQYF
TRBJ1-1 | . | TRBV18 | TGTGCCAGCTCACCAGCAGGGTGGAACACTGAAGCTTTCTTT | CASSPAGWNTEAFF
TRBJ2-3 | TRBD1 | TRBV6-5 | TGTGCCAGCAGCGGTAGGACAGGGGGTACGCAGTATTTT | CASSGRTGGTQYF
TRBJ1-5 | TRBD1 | TRBV15 | TGTGCCACCAGCAGGGGACAGGGCAAGGGTCAGCCCCAGCATTTT | CATSRGQGKGQPQHF
TRBJ2-7 | . | TRBV7-7 | TGTGCCAGCAGCTTACGGCCGGGGAACTACGAGCAGTACTTC | CASSLRPGNYEQYF
TRBJ1-4 | . | TRBV19 | TGTGCCAGCCTAGGCCGGGGGGGCGCAACTAATGAAAAACTGTTTTTT | CASLGRGGATNEKLFF
TRBJ2-7 | TRBD1 | TRBV5-1 | TGCGCCAGCAGCCCGGGGGACAGGGGGGTCTACGAGCAGTACTTC | CASSPGDRGVYEQYF
TRBJ2-2 | . | TRBV5-1 | TGCGCCAGCAGCCCACAGGCGAACACCGGGGAGCTGTTTTTT | CASSPQANTGELFF
TRBJ2-7 | . | TRBV19 | TGTGCCAGTAGTAGGAGGGAGTTGGGTAACTACGAGCAGTACTTC | CASSRRELGNYEQYF
TRBJ2-7 | TRBD1 | TRBV7-9 | TGTGCCAGCAACTTTCCGGGACAGGGATCCTACGAGCAGTACTTC | CASNFPGQGSYEQYF
TRBJ1-2 | TRBD1 | TRBV5-4 | TGTGCCAGCACCGCCGGACAGGGTTGGGCGGCTAGCACCTTC | CASTAGQGWAASTF
TRBJ1-2 | . | TRBV25-1 | TGTGCCAGCGGGGAGACAGGTGGGATGGGACACGAAAATGGCTACACCTTC | CASGETGGMGHENGYTF
TRBJ1-2 | TRBD1 | TRBV19 | TGTGCCAGTAGTTTCGGGACAGGGAGCTATGGCTACACCTTC | CASSFGTGSYGYTF
TRBJ2-2 | TRBD1 | TRBV11-1 | TGTGCCAGCAGCCCGCATGAGGGGACAGTTACCGGGGAGCTGTTTTTT | CASSPHEGTVTGELFF
TRBJ1-2 | . | TRBV4-2 | TGTGCCAGCAGCCAAGATTTTCGGGACATATACTATGGCTACACCTTC | CASSQDFRDIYYGYTF